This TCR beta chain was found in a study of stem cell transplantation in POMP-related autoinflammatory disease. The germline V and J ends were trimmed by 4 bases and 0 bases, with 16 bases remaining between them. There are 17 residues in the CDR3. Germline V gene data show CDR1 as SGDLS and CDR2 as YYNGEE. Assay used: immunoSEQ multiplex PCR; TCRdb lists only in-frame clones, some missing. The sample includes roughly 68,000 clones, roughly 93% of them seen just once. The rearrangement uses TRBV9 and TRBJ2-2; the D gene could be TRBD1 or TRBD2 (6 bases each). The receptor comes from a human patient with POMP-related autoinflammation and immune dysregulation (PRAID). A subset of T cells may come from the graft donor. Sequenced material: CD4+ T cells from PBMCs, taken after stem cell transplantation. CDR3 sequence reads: CASSPRGGLSNTGELFF. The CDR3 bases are TGTGCCAGCAGCCCCCGAGGGGGGCTCTCGAACACCGGGGAGCTGTTTTTT.